Following are 12 T cell receptor beta chains from one sample sequenced in a study of graft-versus-host responses after intestinal transplantation. These receptors' targets are unknown. Sequenced by immunoSEQ multiplex PCR; TCRdb stores in-frame clones only, minus some. The table lists about 86,000 clones, approximately 90% of them singletons, with around 0.3% in the top ten. The input for sequencing was unstimulated CD4+ T cells sorted from spleen or lymph node cells, taken before transplant. These receptors were taken from a human donor who was the organ donor for an intestinal transplant.

This chain uses TRBV19 with TRBJ2-3; TRBD2 might be the D (6 bases). V lost 8 bases, J lost 4 bases, and 10 bases lay in between. This CDR3 is 12 amino acids long. In germline, CDR1 is LNHDA, CDR2 SQIVND (reference sequence). The CDR3 DNA follows: TGTGCCAGTGGGAGGATCCCAGATACGCAGTATTTT. It codes for CASGRIPDTQYF.

The chain uses TRBV2 and TRBJ1-5, with D possibly TRBD1 on 6 matching bases. The ends were cut back, 5 bases at V and 4 bases at J, with 12 bases in the middle. Per germline, CDR1 SNHLY and CDR2 FYNNEI. The length of the CDR3 is 14 residues. The CDR3: CASSRDTRNQPQHF. CDR3 nucleotides: TGTGCCAGCAGTAGGGACACCCGGAATCAGCCCCAGCATTTT.

This clone was counted only a few times. The chain employs TRBV6-5 and TRBJ2-7, with 8 nucleotides matching TRBD1. The CDR3 spans 13 residues. CDR1 is MNHEY and CDR2 is SVGAGI in the germline V gene. V dropped 6 bases and J dropped 7; count of bases not matched to a gene: 8. CDR3 sequence: CASSRQGMREQYF. In DNA form, the CDR3 reads TGTGCCAGCAGCCGACAGGGGATGAGGGAGCAGTACTTC.

This chain links TRBV7-9 with TRBJ2-7; D possibly corresponds to TRBD2 (6 bases). Deletions cut 3 bases from V and 3 bases from J, with 18 bases between. CDR1 and CDR2 from the germline V gene are SEHNR and FQNEAQ (reference sequence). This CDR3 has 16 amino acids. Here the CDR3 DNA reads TGTGCCAGCAGCTTCTCCCCCGCGGGGCCTCTCTACGAGCAGTACTTC. Its protein is CASSFSPAGPLYEQYF.

The chain links TRBV7-2 to TRBJ2-5, with 7 bases aligning to TRBD2. The CDR3 contains 14 residues. The V gene's germline CDR1 is SGHTA and CDR2 FQGNSA. V dropped 6 bases and J dropped 3; count of bases not matched to a gene: 7. CDR3 sequence: CASRLTGGKETQYF. The CDR3 nucleotides are TGTGCCAGCAGGCTCACGGGGGGAAAAGAGACCCAGTACTTC.

This chain connects TRBV18 to TRBJ2-7, with 8 nucleotides matching TRBD2. Germline CDR1 reads KGHSH; CDR2 reads LQKENI. The length of the CDR3 is 13 residues. The trim removed 3 bases at V and 3 bases at J, leaving 1 base unmatched. As DNA, the CDR3 is TGTGCCAGCTCACCGGGACTAGGCTACGAGCAGTACTTC. Residues: CASSPGLGYEQYF.

The chain uses TRBV28 and TRBJ2-7; no reliable D call. This CDR3 has 14 amino acids. Germline CDR1 is MDHEN and CDR2 is SYDVKM. V lost 3 bases, J lost 2 bases, and 11 bases lay in between. The CDR3 nucleotides are TGTGCCAGCAGTTTTTCCGGGTTCCCCTACGAGCAGTACTTC. Its translation: CASSFSGFPYEQYF.

The chain recombines TRBV5-1 with TRBJ1-5, with D hard to call. The CDR3 loop spans 13 amino acids. CDR1 and CDR2 (germline): SGHRS, YFSETQ. V was trimmed by 0 bases and J by 12 bases, leaving 13 bases between them. CDR3 region: CASSLGMGADQHF. CDR3 nucleotides: TGCGCCAGCAGCTTGGGTATGGGTGCGGACCAGCATTTT.

The rearrangement uses TRBV11-2 and TRBJ2-2, with a tentative D call TRBD2 (6 bases). V lost 4 bases and J 2 bases, leaving 14 bases between the germline ends. The CDR3 is made up of 16 amino acids. Germline values: CDR1 SGHAT, CDR2 FQNNGV. The CDR3 nucleotides read TGTGCCAGCAGCTCGGTTTGGCGGGGCAACACCGGGGAGCTGTTTTTT. Its translation: CASSSVWRGNTGELFF.

The J gene is TRBJ2-1, the V gene TRBV2; 12 positions match TRBD2. Germline trimming cut 7 bases from V and 7 bases from J; bases unmatched to any gene: 2. The CDR3 runs to 13 residues. Looked up from germline, CDR1 is SNHLY and CDR2 is FYNNEI. CDR3 nucleotide sequence: TGTGCCAGCACAGGACTAGCGGGAAATGAGCAGTTCTTC. Its translation is CASTGLAGNEQFF.

J is TRBJ2-1 and V is TRBV6-5; D is unclear. This CDR3 has 14 amino acids. Germline assignment: CDR1 MNHEY and CDR2 SVGAGI. Trimming shortened V by 6 bases and J by 4 bases, and 13 bases separated the two germline ends. The CDR3 DNA follows: TGTGCCAGCAGCCCCAAAACTCCTTACAATGAGCAGTTCTTC. Translating it yields CASSPKTPYNEQFF.

This rearrangement joins TRBV6-1 to TRBJ1-2, with D possibly being TRBD1 (5 bases). Germline loops: CDR1 MNHNS, CDR2 SASEGT. V was pared by 6 bases and J by 1 base, with 21 bases between. This CDR3 is 17 amino acids long. In DNA, the CDR3 is TGTGCCAGCAGGGAAATGGGCGGGGCGCTCTTTAACTATGGCTACACCTTC. This translates into CASREMGGALFNYGYTF.